Each of the 13 T cell receptor beta chains below was sequenced from the same sample in a study of shared clonotypes between healthy human individuals. The table came from immunoSEQ multiplex PCR; TCRdb's copy has only in-frame clones and leaves some out. This repertoire shows about 990,000 clones, 75% to 85% found once; its top ten account for roughly 0.57%. Sequenced sample: memory CD4+ T cells from PBMCs. Subset described: CD45RA-negative fraction. The receptors here all came from a man aged 18 to 30 in good health. Some clones in this sample may be carry-over from other donors' samples.

Points on this clone: The sample has other DNA sequences that encode this CDR3 too. J is TRBJ2-7 and V is TRBV2; unclear D gene. Deletions cut 5 bases from V and 3 bases from J, with 8 bases between. CDR1 and CDR2 from the germline V gene are SNHLY and FYNNEI. The length of the CDR3 is 12 residues. DNA of the CDR3: TGTGCCAGCAGTTTACAGAGCTACGAGCAGTACTTC. Translated: CASSLQSYEQYF.

The chain combines TRBV25-1 with TRBJ2-7; 7 bases fit TRBD1. The CDR3 is 15 residues long. With 4 bases clipped from V and 2 bases from J, the junction kept 8 bases outside the gene matches. The germline V gene has CDR1 MGHDK and CDR2 SYGVNS. Here the CDR3 DNA reads TGTGCCAGCAGTGCTGCAGGGGGAATCACCTACGAGCAGTACTTC. Amino acid sequence: CASSAAGGITYEQYF.

This rearrangement joins TRBV5-6 to TRBJ1-3, with D unresolved. Looked up from germline, CDR1 is SGHDT and CDR2 is YYEEEE. This CDR3 comprises 14 residues. V was shortened by 4 bases and J by 4 bases, with 12 bases between the two germline ends. The CDR3 sequence is CASSRLSLGNTIYF. The CDR3 nucleotides are TGTGCCAGCAGCCGTCTTAGTTTGGGAAACACCATATATTTT.

The rearrangement joins TRBV5-6 to TRBJ2-7, with D possibly being TRBD2 (6 bases). Germline CDR1 reads SGHDT; CDR2 reads YYEEEE. Trimming pared 3 bases from V and 2 bases from J, leaving 12 bases between. This CDR3 is built from 14 residues. CDR3 in DNA: TGTGCCAGCAGCTCGGGACTCGAGACCTACGAGCAGTACTTC. Protein: CASSSGLETYEQYF.

The CDR3 DNA is TGTGCCAGCCCAACTGCGGGGACAGAGAAAGAGACCCAGTACTTC. This translates into CASPTAGTEKETQYF. The rearrangement uses TRBV18 and TRBJ2-5; maybe TRBD1 (7 bases). Per germline, CDR1 KGHSH and CDR2 LQKENI. This CDR3 contains 15 residues. Trimming took 8 bases from V and 3 from J, leaving 19 bases between them.

This clone appeared many times. The V and J genes are TRBV2 and TRBJ2-7; D ambiguous. V lost 7 bases, J lost 3 bases, and 10 bases lay in between. The CDR3 has 12 residues. Per germline, CDR1 SNHLY and CDR2 FYNNEI. The CDR3 protein is CASKSSGYEQYF. Here the CDR3 DNA reads TGTGCCAGCAAGTCTTCGGGCTACGAGCAGTACTTC.

This chain connects TRBV11-3 to TRBJ2-6, with D possibly called TRBD1 or TRBD2 (6 bases each). The germline CDR1 and CDR2 sequences are SGHNT and YENEEA. Trimming took off 5 bases at V and 0 bases at J, with 11 bases between the two ends. CDR3 length: 16 residues. Here the CDR3 DNA reads TGTGCCAGCAGCAGGGGGAGGCACTCTGGGGCCAACGTCCTGACTTTC. Its protein product is CASSRGRHSGANVLTF.

The rearrangement links TRBV6-6 to TRBJ2-5; 7 bases align to TRBD1. This CDR3 region has 14 residues. Unmatched junction bases numbered 7, after V lost 6 bases and J lost 3 bases. Germline-derived CDR1 and CDR2 are MNHNY and SVGAGI (reference sequence). DNA for the CDR3: TGTGCCAGCAGCCGGGGACAGCGGAAAGAGACCCAGTACTTC. It codes for CASSRGQRKETQYF.

This chain connects TRBV2 to TRBJ2-1; TRBD2 agrees at 9 bases. This CDR3 comprises 15 residues. V was clipped by 6 bases and J by 4 bases; unmatched bases: 7. Germline V gene sequence: CDR1 SNHLY, CDR2 FYNNEI. CDR3 nucleotides: TGTGCCAGCAGGGTGACTAGCGGAGTATACAATGAGCAGTTCTTC. Protein: CASRVTSGVYNEQFF.

The chain links TRBV10-3 to TRBJ2-1, with a possible D match to TRBD1 (6 bases). Between the trimmed V and J ends, which lost 4 bases and 5 bases, there was a span of 18 bases. The germline CDR1 and CDR2 sequences are ENHRY and SYGVKD. The CDR3 has 16 amino acids. For the CDR3, the DNA is TGTGCCATCAGTGTCGGGACAAACCCCCCCAACAATGAGCAGTTCTTC. It is translated as CAISVGTNPPNNEQFF.

Of note for this clone: This same CDR3 is encoded by further DNA sequences in the sample. The J gene is TRBJ2-7, the V gene TRBV29-1, with D unclear. The CDR3 is 11 residues long. Germline CDR1 SQVTM, CDR2 ANQGSEA. V was clipped by 4 bases and J by 3 bases, with 7 bases between them. The DNA of the CDR3 is TGCAGCGTTGGGTCCGACTACGAGCAGTACTTC. Its translation: CSVGSDYEQYF.

The chain carries TRBV7-3 and TRBJ2-2; 9 bases fit TRBD1. Germline trimming cut 5 bases from V and 6 bases from J; bases unmatched to any gene: 1. This CDR3 spans 13 amino acids. The germline V gene encodes CDR1 SGHTA and CDR2 FQGTGA. The DNA of the CDR3 is TGTGCCAGCAGCAGGACAGGGGCCGGGGAGCTGTTTTTT. Translation gives CASSRTGAGELFF.

The V and J genes are TRBV7-7 and TRBJ2-3; D remains unclear. The length of the CDR3 is 13 residues. Germline V CDR1 and CDR2: SSHAT, FNYEAQ (reference sequence). V lost 4 bases and J 5 bases, leaving 10 bases between the germline ends. The CDR3 DNA follows: TGTGCCAGCAGCTCCACTGGCGGAGATACGCAGTATTTT. It codes for CASSSTGGDTQYF.